The 23 T cell receptor beta chains reported below all come from one sample, sequenced in a study of post-analysis software for immune sequencing data. General study results and limits: There were five or six TRBV segments more frequent in patients than controls, and TRBV5-6, TRBV5-1 and TRBV20-1 were among them.

For these TCRs, the target antigens are not known. Unique molecular identifiers had been added to the TCR beta cDNA libraries. TCRdb reprocessed the PCR reads via MiXCR and lists one record per CDR3 protein. The sample carries fewer than 850,000 distinct CDR3 sequences, 25% to 30% recorded once. Sequenced material: blood. The receptors shown here come from a girl between 10 and 17 years old with multiple sclerosis.

Many counts were recorded for this clonotype. The rearrangement joins TRBV5-1 to TRBJ2-3, with TRBD2 as a possible D gene (5 bases). CDR1 is SGHRS, CDR2 YFSETQ, per germline. Trimming removed 2 bases at V and 1 base at J, with 11 bases between. The CDR3 totals 15 residues. CDR3 coding DNA: TGCGCCAGCAGCTTAGGCACGCGGGGCACAGATACGCAGTATTTT. It encodes CASSLGTRGTDTQYF. Combining the CDR3 with reference TRBV5-1 and TRBJ2-3 gives the whole variable domain KAGVTQTPRYLIKTRGQQVTLSCSPISGHRSVSWYQQTPGQGLQFLFEYFSETQRNKGNFPGRFSGRQFSNSRSEMNVSTLELGDSALYLCASSLGTRGTDTQYFGPGTRLTVL.

This clonotype was counted only a few times. The chain recombines TRBV5-5 with TRBJ2-1, with 8 bases aligning to TRBD2. This CDR3 contains 16 residues. The trim removed 0 bases at V and 9 bases at J, leaving 11 bases unmatched. The germline V gene has CDR1 SGHKS and CDR2 YYEKEE (reference sequence). The CDR3 sequence is CASSLVPGRAATEQFF. CDR3 sequence (DNA): TGTGCCAGCAGCTTGGTACCCGGGAGGGCCGCCACTGAGCAGTTCTTC.

As concerns this clonotype: This may arise from a read error, as a much more abundant clone is one base away. This chain uses TRBV4-3 with TRBJ2-1; 9 nucleotides match TRBD1. The CDR3 spans 16 residues. Germline CDR1 and CDR2: LGHNA and YSLEER. J gave up 13 bases and V 0 bases, and 13 bases lay outside the gene matches. The CDR3 sequence: CASSQESPTGGETQFF. The CDR3 DNA is TGCGCCAGCAGCCAAGAAAGCCCGACAGGGGGAGAGACCCAGTTCTTC.

J is TRBJ2-5 and V is TRBV24-1, with D possibly being TRBD1 (8 bases). This CDR3 has 17 residues. The germline V gene encodes CDR1 KGHDR and CDR2 SFDVKD. Trimming took off 4 bases at V and 1 base at J, with 18 bases between the two ends. The CDR3 nucleotides read TGTGCCACCAGTGAGCAAGCGGGACAGGTGCCCCAAGAGACCCAGTACTTC. Residues: CATSEQAGQVPQETQYF.

In this sample, this clonotype turned up once. The chain links TRBV24-1 to TRBJ2-3; unclear D gene. This CDR3 has 16 residues. Germline V gene sequence: CDR1 KGHDR, CDR2 SFDVKD. Trimming left V 1 base short and J 0 bases short, with 10 bases between. The CDR3 nucleotides read TGTGCCACCAGTGATTTTCCGGACGGTAGCACAGATACGCAGTATTTT. This codes for CATSDFPDGSTDTQYF.

This chain connects TRBV7-2 to TRBJ1-2; the D is unclear. V lost 6 bases and J 3 bases, leaving 14 bases between the germline ends. Germline lookup yields CDR1 SGHTA and CDR2 FQGNSA. The CDR3 has 14 residues. CDR3 sequence (DNA): TGTGCCAGCAGACTAGCGGGCGGGGACTATGGCTACACCTTC. This sequence encodes CASRLAGGDYGYTF.

The genes are TRBV27 and TRBJ2-7, with 8 bases identical to TRBD1. The CDR3 length is 15 residues. From germline, CDR1 is MNHEY and CDR2 SMNVEV (reference sequence). The trim removed 0 bases at V and 2 bases at J, leaving 3 bases unmatched. This CDR3 is CASSLSRTGTYEQYF. CDR3 bases: TGTGCCAGCAGTTTATCGAGGACAGGGACCTACGAGCAGTACTTC.

The chain carries TRBV7-8 and TRBJ1-5; the match to TRBD1 covers 8 bases. The CDR3 extends over 19 amino acids. The V gene end was trimmed by 5 bases and the J gene end by 5 bases; junction bases not matched to a gene: 20. Germline V gives CDR1 SGHVS, CDR2 FQNEAQ. CDR3 protein: CASSREFVLGQGSDQPQHF. The CDR3 region has the DNA TGTGCCAGCAGCCGAGAATTTGTCCTAGGACAGGGAAGCGATCAGCCCCAGCATTTT.

A remark on this clonotype: A much larger clone lies a single base off, so this may be a read error. The CDR3 sequence: CASCLGQGNSPLHF. The DNA for the CDR3 is TGCGCCAGCTGCTTGGGACAGGGTAATTCACCCCTCCACTTT. The chain employs TRBV5-1 and TRBJ1-6; 9 bases are a match to TRBD1. Germline-derived CDR1 and CDR2 are SGHRS and YFSETQ. The CDR3 runs to 14 residues.

The chain has TRBV29-1 and TRBJ1-1; 8 positions match TRBD1. This CDR3 spans 15 amino acids. Germline CDR1 SQVTM, CDR2 ANQGSEA. With 1 base clipped from V and 1 base from J, the junction kept 5 bases outside the gene matches. CDR3 nucleotide sequence: TGCAGCGTTGAAGGGGGGACAGGCCCGAACACTGAAGCTTTCTTT. Its translation is CSVEGGTGPNTEAFF.

The chain employs TRBV6-5 and TRBJ2-5, with 10 nucleotides matching TRBD2. V shed 5 bases, J shed 0 bases, and the junction held 3 bases outside the gene matches. CDR3 size: 15 residues. Germline V gene data show CDR1 as MNHEY and CDR2 as SVGAGI. CDR3 in DNA: TGTGCCAGCAGTCCGGGACTAGCGAACCAAGAGACCCAGTACTTC. Residues: CASSPGLANQETQYF.

Note on this clonotype: In this CDR3 the conserved last residue, phenylalanine or tryptophan, is missing, so a read error is likely. The DNA is left out, because the CDR3 cannot be placed on it with certainty; the CDR3 is given as TCRdb lists it. The genes are TRBV10-3 and TRBJ2-1. The CDR3 region is 12 residues in length, termini included. Looked up from germline, CDR1 is ENHRY and CDR2 is SYGVKD. Here the CDR3 reads CAISESVDVEFV.

This rearrangement joins TRBV10-3 to TRBJ2-7; TRBD2 aligns across 13 bases. CDR3 length equals 13 residues. The V segment lost 10 bases and the J segment 6 bases; nucleotides outside the gene matches: 6. The germline gives CDR1 ENHRY, CDR2 SYGVKD. In DNA, the CDR3 is TGTGCCACCTTACTAGCGGGAGGGGCCGAGCAGTACTTC. Translating it yields CATLLAGGAEQYF.

The gene calls are TRBV7-9 and TRBJ2-4; D is undetermined. Germline assignment: CDR1 SEHNR and CDR2 FQNEAQ (reference sequence). There are 13 residues in the CDR3. The V end was cut by 5 bases, the J end by 1 base, with 6 bases between. The CDR3 coding sequence is TGTGCCAGCAGCCGACATGCCAAAAACATTCAGTACTTC. It codes for CASSRHAKNIQYF.

V gene TRBV29-1 combines with J gene TRBJ1-5, with TRBD1 matching 7 bases. Per germline, CDR1 SQVTM and CDR2 ANQGSEA. This CDR3 region has 12 residues. The trim removed 6 bases at V and 4 bases at J, leaving 3 bases unmatched. The CDR3, as DNA: TGCAGCGTACAACAGGGGAATCAGCCCCAGCATTTT. This sequence encodes CSVQQGNQPQHF.

This clonotype was detected ten times or more. Mismatch with germline at one junction end may stem from a read error. V gene TRBV7-7 combines with J gene TRBJ2-3; 10 bases agree with TRBD1. This CDR3 contains 14 residues. Germline lookup yields CDR1 SSHAT and CDR2 FNYEAQ (reference sequence). The CDR3 is CASSPDRGPDTQYF. CDR3 bases: TGTGCTAGCAGCCCTGACAGGGGGCCAGATACGCAGTATTTT.

This clonotype was seen more than once but under ten times. The chain combines TRBV4-2 with TRBJ2-5; D possibly corresponds to TRBD2 (5 bases). The CDR3 extends over 14 amino acids. Germline CDR1 LGHNA, CDR2 YNFKEQ. V was trimmed by 1 base and J by 0 bases, leaving 6 bases between them. CDR3 in amino acids: CASSQAGNQETQYF. The DNA for the CDR3 is TGTGCCAGCAGCCAAGCCGGGAACCAAGAGACCCAGTACTTC.

The chain couples TRBV29-1 to TRBJ2-5; D perhaps matches TRBD2 (6 bases). Germline CDR1 reads SQVTM; CDR2 reads ANQGSEA. This CDR3 spans 15 amino acids. The germline V and J ends were trimmed by 6 bases and 2 bases, with 19 bases remaining between them. CDR3 in DNA: TGCAGCGTCGTACCTTTTGCGGGAAGGCAAGAGACCCAGTACTTC. This encodes CSVVPFAGRQETQYF.

This clonotype was recorded many times. The rearrangement links TRBV29-1 to TRBJ2-1; D uncertain. The germline gives CDR1 SQVTM, CDR2 ANQGSEA. The V and J ends lost 7 bases and 4 bases respectively, with 11 bases between them. This CDR3 has 12 residues. The CDR3 reads CSAASSYNEQFF. The CDR3 DNA reads as TGCAGCGCTGCCAGTTCATACAATGAGCAGTTCTTC.

V and J are TRBV14 and TRBJ2-1; 8 nucleotides agree with TRBD2. Germline V CDR1 and CDR2: SGHDN, FVKESK. The CDR3 length is 17 residues. V lost 2 bases and J lost 2; bases outside the gene matches: 8. The DNA of the CDR3 is TGTGCCAGCAGCCAACCCGGACTAGCCCATACCTACAATGAGCAGTTCTTC. It yields the protein CASSQPGLAHTYNEQFF.

There are a few counts of this clonotype. The chain recombines TRBV6-6 with TRBJ2-7, with D possibly TRBD1 on 6 matching bases. Germline CDR1 reads MNHNY; CDR2 reads SVGAGI (reference sequence). The CDR3 is made up of 15 amino acids. V was clipped by 5 bases and J by 3 bases, with 17 bases between them. In nucleotides, the CDR3 is TGTGCCAGCAGTCATCGACAGGTGAATCTCTACGAGCAGTACTTC. This gives the protein CASSHRQVNLYEQYF.

This clonotype has a handful of counts. This rearrangement joins TRBV10-3 to TRBJ2-7; TRBD1 is a possible D gene (5 bases). V shed 4 bases and J shed 1 base, with 11 bases lying between them. Germline V gives CDR1 ENHRY, CDR2 SYGVKD. This CDR3 is built from 14 residues. The CDR3 spells CAISGTLKSYEQYF. The CDR3 bases are TGTGCCATCAGTGGGACACTCAAATCCTACGAGCAGTACTTC.

The genes are TRBV28 and TRBJ1-4; TRBD1 might be the D (5 bases). V was pared by 8 bases and J by 2 bases, with 18 bases between. CDR3 length equals 16 residues. The germline CDR1 and CDR2 sequences are MDHEN and SYDVKM. The CDR3 DNA reads TGTGCCAGCGTAAGGGGTTCGTCTTCCACTAATGAAAAACTGTTTTTT. The encoded protein is CASVRGSSSTNEKLFF. Combining the CDR3 with reference TRBV28 and TRBJ1-4 gives the whole variable domain DVKVTQSSRYLVKRTGEKVFLECVQDMDHENMFWYRQDPGLGLRLIYFSYDVKMKEKGDIPEGYSVSREKKERFSLILESASTNQTSMYLCASVRGSSSTNEKLFFGSGTQLSVL.